The 9 T cell receptor beta chains reported below all come from one sample, sequenced in a study of T cell responses to AZD1222 COVID-19 vaccine. TCRdb's table, derived via immunoSEQ multiplex PCR, lists solely in-frame clones and lacks some. Among roughly 140,000 clones listed, roughly 88% were seen once. The sequencing used peripheral blood, collected 28 days after the second AZD1222 dose. The receptors derive from an adult who received the AZD1222 COVID-19 vaccine.

The J gene is TRBJ1-6, the V gene TRBV5-1; tentatively, D is TRBD1 (5 bases). Trimming pared 4 bases from V and 1 base from J, leaving 12 bases between. Germline CDR1 is SGHRS and CDR2 is YFSETQ. CDR3 length: 16 amino acids. The CDR3 DNA is TGCGCCAGCAGCCCGGTGGGGGAGTCCTATAATTCACCCCTCCACTTT. As protein: CASSPVGESYNSPLHF.

The chain has TRBV19 and TRBJ2-3, with D perhaps TRBD1 or TRBD2 (7 bases each). Trimming pared 5 bases from V and 5 bases from J, leaving 17 bases between. The CDR3 extends over 15 amino acids. Germline V gives CDR1 LNHDA, CDR2 SQIVND (reference sequence). CDR3 in amino acids: CASSPGGQTKDTQYF. CDR3 bases: TGTGCCAGTAGTCCGGGGGGACAGACCAAAGATACGCAGTATTTT.

This chain uses TRBV7-9 with TRBJ2-1, with TRBD1 matching over 11 bases. Per the germline V gene, CDR1 is SEHNR and CDR2 is FQNEAQ (reference sequence). The CDR3 is 16 residues long. The V segment lost 2 bases and the J segment 8 bases; nucleotides outside the gene matches: 8. The CDR3 coding sequence is TGTGCCAGCAGCTTACCCGGACAGGGGGCGCGATATGAGCAGTTCTTC. It codes for CASSLPGQGARYEQFF.

The chain links TRBV5-1 to TRBJ2-3, with D perhaps matching TRBD1 or TRBD2 (5 bases each). V lost 0 bases and J 1 base, leaving 12 bases between the germline ends. The CDR3 consists of 16 residues. Germline lookup yields CDR1 SGHRS and CDR2 YFSETQ. CDR3: CASSLAGTDRTDTQYF. CDR3 in DNA: TGCGCCAGCAGCTTGGCCGGGACGGATCGCACAGATACGCAGTATTTT.

This chain links TRBV2 with TRBJ2-3; 7 bases agree with TRBD2. The CDR3 totals 14 residues. Trimming at V came to 9 bases and at J to 0 bases, leaving 6 bases not matched to a gene. CDR1 is SNHLY and CDR2 is FYNNEI in the germline V gene. CDR3 region: CARTRGGSTDTQYF. The CDR3 DNA reads TGTGCCAGGACACGCGGGGGTAGCACAGATACGCAGTATTTT.

This chain links TRBV7-3 with TRBJ2-1, with 11 bases fitting TRBD2. The V gene end was trimmed by 4 bases and the J gene end by 0 bases; junction bases not matched to a gene: 8. The CDR3 loop spans 18 amino acids. From germline, CDR1 is SGHTA and CDR2 FQGTGA. This chain's CDR3 is CASSSGLADPDSYNEQFF. In DNA, the CDR3 is TGTGCCAGCAGCTCGGGACTAGCGGACCCTGACTCCTACAATGAGCAGTTCTTC.

The chain uses TRBV15 and TRBJ2-3; D is perhaps TRBD2 (5 bases). The CDR3 totals 18 residues. The germline V and J ends were trimmed by 0 bases and 0 bases, with 16 bases remaining between them. Germline CDR1 and CDR2: LNHNV and YYDKDF (reference sequence). The CDR3, as DNA: TGTGCCACCAGCAGAGACCCTCCGCAAGCGGAGAGCACAGATACGCAGTATTTT. Residues: CATSRDPPQAESTDTQYF.

The V gene is TRBV4-2, the J gene TRBJ2-5; TRBD1 might be the D (5 bases). CDR1 is LGHNA and CDR2 is YNFKEQ in the germline V gene. This CDR3 has 18 amino acids. V was shortened by 0 bases and J by 3 bases, with 20 bases between the two germline ends. DNA for the CDR3: TGTGCCAGCAGCCAAGATCTTGGCAGGGCGGATCTCAAAGAGACCCAGTACTTC. Residues: CASSQDLGRADLKETQYF.

The gene calls are TRBV5-8 and TRBJ1-1; tentatively, D is TRBD1 (5 bases). The length of the CDR3 is 14 residues. V was pared by 4 bases and J by 0 bases, with 10 bases between. Germline V gives CDR1 SGHTS, CDR2 YDEGEE. CDR3 residues: CASSPGRMNTEAFF. In nucleotides, the CDR3 is TGTGCCAGCAGCCCGGGACGGATGAACACTGAAGCTTTCTTT.